This TCR beta chain was observed in a study of blood T cell repertoires in COVID-19. Study overall: The origin of the acute and convalescent COVID-19 samples was the United States, Italy and Spain. T cells, B-cell-depleted T cells, or PBMCs provided the cDNA or gDNA that served as material.

This CDR3 is built from 15 residues. V gave up 3 bases and J gave up 0 bases, with 14 bases separating them. Germline loops: CDR1 SQVTM, CDR2 ANQGSEA. Original analysis: Researchers report that nucleated cell counts were estimated from reference gene primer amplification. The data were produced by immunoSEQ multiplex PCR, yet TCRdb's version contains in-frame clones alone and is incomplete. The DNA was the basis for D and trimming; V, J and clone size are from that table. The data contain about 340,000 clones, around nine tenths of them singletons. Sequenced: peripheral blood. The TCR comes from a woman between 18 and 30 years old who had recovered from COVID-19. This sequence joins TRBV29-1 and TRBJ1-1; a weak D match, TRBD1 (5 bases). The CDR3 region is CSVEVGGRLNTEAFF. DNA for the CDR3: TGCAGCGTTGAGGTCGGGGGGAGGCTGAACACTGAAGCTTTCTTT.